This T cell receptor beta chain was profiled in a study of shared clonotypes between healthy human individuals (dated by TCRdb to 2018 to 2020). About the study as a whole: Two women and a few men aged 18 to 49 years were included in the cohort. Libraries were prepared and TCR repertoires were sequenced by different laboratories using diverse techniques, in order to increase sequencing depth and limit assay-specific biases. To estimate repertoire size and how much clonotypes are shared between individuals, the study performed deep sequencing of blood TCR repertoires from roughly five healthy adults. Between about 0.8 and 9.5 billion PBMCs per donor were obtained by leukapheresis. Per donor, three plates each were used for CD4 naive and CD4 memory, two for CD8 naive, and one for CD8 memory. The full study reports these points: Naive subsets generally had larger estimated clonotype richness than memory subsets. Pairwise subsampling indicated that sequencing depth was expected to affect the degree of clonotype sharing among donors. Because the study included a small number of donors, the genetic and exposure-history diversity represented was limited. Compared with non-shared clonotypes, clonotypes shared by all four sorted-subset donors had higher generation probabilities. Rarefaction of sorted-subset datasets indicated incomplete sequencing despite the large sequencing depth. Sampling was restricted to blood, and TCR repertoires in tissue are likely to differ from TCR repertoires in blood. Across a few donors, around 5.4% of naive CD4, roughly 3.5% of naive CD8, roughly 2.3% of memory CD4, and roughly 0.4% of memory CD8 clonotypes were shared.

Note on this clone: Its antigen target is currently unknown. The input lacks base qualities; no much larger clone sits a single base away.

Using the deep immunoSEQ assay, multiplex PCR amplified TCR CDR3 regions from genomic DNA. Genomic DNA extracted from each cell subset was distributed evenly over all wells of several immunoSEQ 96-well plates, and each plate served as one replicate. Each replicate PCR for sorted subsets received roughly 200 ng genomic DNA, equal to some 32,000 T cell genomes. Purified libraries were measured with a Qubit 3.0 fluorometer, size-checked on a Bioanalyzer 2100, and measured again with the KAPA Library Quantification kit. Every immunoSEQ 96-well plate was sequenced on a dedicated single-read 150-cycle Illumina NextSeq 550 flow cell. Per the source publication's procedure: The immunoSEQ output contained only junctional sequences without quality scores, so filtering could not match that applied to full-length reads. To assign V/J genes and CDR3, sequences were annotated using PyIR, a Python wrapper for IgBLAST v1.9, with IMGT germline references. Any read was removed if the V/J assignment was weak (E-value above 1e-6), the CDR3 was missing, or the read contained stop codons, out-of-frame junctions, or ambiguous translated residues. V3J clonotypes were defined as sequences sharing the same inferred V gene, J gene, and CDR3 amino acid sequence. The percentage overlap between two repertoires was calculated by dividing the number of shared unique clonotypes by the size of the smaller repertoire. Three approaches were used to assess repertoire richness: RTK rarefaction, the Chao1 estimator, and Recon v2.1 estimates of unobserved clonotypes. Generation probabilities for all TCRbeta clonotypes obtained by the gDNA method from a few donors were computed using OLGA. TCRdb obtained this table from immuneACCESS and retained in-frame rearrangements with V and J assigned. These tables miss some clones; where compared with another copy, unresolved V genes account for less than half of the shortfall, and the remainder is unexplained. That table gives V, J and clone size, and the DNA gave D and trimming. Recorded for this sample are fewer than 350,000 clones; more than 75% of them occurred a single time. Under 20% of the sample comes from the top ten.

Trimming costs V 4 bases and J 3 bases, and their ends lie 19 bases apart. CDR1 and CDR2 were assigned from the germline V gene (reference sequence) as SEHNR and FQNEAQ. The CDR3 runs 16 residues from the cysteine to the phenylalanine. Left in the record is the CDR3 DNA by itself, 48 bases read in frame from the first base. The donors were healthy, HIV-negative adults with no recently reported acute infections or vaccinations. Every donor was a Caucasian adult living in Nashville, Tennessee, USA. CD8 memory samples were composed of magnetically selected CD45RO+ cells combined with CCR7-negative CD45RA+ effector memory (TemRA) cells. After blood collection by leukapheresis, PBMCs were isolated using Ficoll-Histopaque density gradient centrifugation and then cryopreserved in the vapor phase of liquid nitrogen. Analytical flow cytometry was used to check the purity and quantity of each magnetically sorted T cell population. Genomic DNA was isolated from every sorted fraction and measured by UV absorbance on a Nanodrop 2000c.

This sequence originates from a man younger than 35 in good health. Sequenced material: memory CD8+ T cells sorted from blood. Explained via the paper, the cell subset or site label denotes: CD45RO+ cells pooled with CCR7-negative TemRA cells. The rearranged chain carries TRBV7-9 and TRBJ2-7, and the D gene may be TRBD2, 5 bases matching. The DNA reads TGTGCCAGCAGCTCACTAGAATGGGTCGACAACTACGAGCAGTACTTC. Its coded protein is CASSSLEWVDNYEQYF.